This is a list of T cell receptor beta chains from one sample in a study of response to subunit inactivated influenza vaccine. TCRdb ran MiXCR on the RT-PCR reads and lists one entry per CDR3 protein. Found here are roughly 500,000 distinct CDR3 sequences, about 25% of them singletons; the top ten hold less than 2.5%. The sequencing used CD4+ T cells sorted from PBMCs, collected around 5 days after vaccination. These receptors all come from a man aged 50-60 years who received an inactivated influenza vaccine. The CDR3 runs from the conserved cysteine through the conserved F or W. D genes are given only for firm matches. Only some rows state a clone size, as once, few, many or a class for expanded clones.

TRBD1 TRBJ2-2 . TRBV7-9 TGTGCCAGCATCGCCGGGACAGGGTATGCCGGGGAGCTGTTTTTT CASIAGTGYAGELFF
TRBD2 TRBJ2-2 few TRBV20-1 TGCAGTGCTAGAGCCGGGACTAGCGGGAGAGGGGATTTGCGAGGGGAGCTGTTTTTT CSARAGTSGRGDLRGELFF
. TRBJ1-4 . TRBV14 TGTGCCAGCAGCCAAGAGGGGTTCTCAGGGAAACTGTTTTTT CASSQEGFSGKLFF
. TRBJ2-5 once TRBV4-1 TGCGCCAGCAGCCAGCCCCGGGCACGAGAGACCCAGTACTTC CASSQPRARETQYF
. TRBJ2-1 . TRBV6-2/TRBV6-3 TGTGCCAGCAGTTTGGACACCAACAATGAGCAGTTCTTC CASSLDTNNEQFF
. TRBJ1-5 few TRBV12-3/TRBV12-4 TGTGCCAGCAGTTATAGACGGGGCCCGGAGCAGCCCCAGCATTTT CASSYRRGPEQPQHF
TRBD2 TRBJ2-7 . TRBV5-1 TGCGCCAGCAGCTTGGACGGGAGGGCCACCGAGCAGTACTTC CASSLDGRATEQYF
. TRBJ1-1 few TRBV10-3 TGTGCCATCAGTGAGTCGGGACGGGCGAACACTGAAGCTTTCTTT CAISESGRANTEAFF
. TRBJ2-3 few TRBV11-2 TGTGCCAGCAGCACCTCGACTAGTCCTACGCAGTATTTT CASSTSTSPTQYF
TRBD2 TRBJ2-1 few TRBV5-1 TGCGCCAGCAGCTTAGCGGGGGACCCTTACAATGAGCAGTTCTTC CASSLAGDPYNEQFF
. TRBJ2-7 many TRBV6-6 TGTGCCACCTGCCGGGACCCTCCCTACGAGCAGTACTTC CATCRDPPYEQYF
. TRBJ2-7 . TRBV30 TGTGCCTGGGGCTCAGGCAGGCCCTACGAGCAGTACTTC CAWGSGRPYEQYF
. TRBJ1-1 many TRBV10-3 TGTGCCATCGCAGGGGTAAACACTGAAGCTTTCTTT CAIAGVNTEAFF
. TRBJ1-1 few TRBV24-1 TGTGCCACCAGTGACACCCGCCAAGGGAACACTGAAGCTTTCTTT CATSDTRQGNTEAFF
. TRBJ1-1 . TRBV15 TGTGCCACCAGCAGTCCGGCGGGAAACACTGAAGCTTTCTTT CATSSPAGNTEAFF
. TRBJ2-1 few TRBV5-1 TGCGCCAGCAGCTTGGGCGTATCAGTTTCGAACAATGAGCAGTTCTTC CASSLGVSVSNNEQFF
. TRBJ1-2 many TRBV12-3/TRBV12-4 TGTGCCAGCAGTCGGGACCGCTATGGCTACACCTTC CASSRDRYGYTF
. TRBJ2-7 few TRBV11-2 TGTGCCAGCAGCTCCCTGGGCCAAAAATCCTACGAGCAGTACTTC CASSSLGQKSYEQYF
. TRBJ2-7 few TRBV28 TGTGCCAGCAGGAAGGACACCTACGAGCAGTACTTC CASRKDTYEQYF
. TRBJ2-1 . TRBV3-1 TGTGCCAGCAGCCAGCAACTCAGGAGCTCCTACAATGAGCAGTTCTTC CASSQQLRSSYNEQFF
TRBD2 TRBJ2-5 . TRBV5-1 TGCGCCAGCAGCATTCTGGAAACCCCTAGCGGCCAGGAGACCCAGTACTTC CASSILETPSGQETQYF
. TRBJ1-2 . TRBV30 TGTGCCTGGAGTGTACTCCGTAGGACAGCTAATTTCTATGGCTACACCTTC CAWSVLRRTANFYGYTF
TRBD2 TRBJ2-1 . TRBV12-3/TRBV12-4 TGTGCTACCAGTCGGCGGGGGGGCCGTTACAATGAGCAGTTCTTC CATSRRGGRYNEQFF
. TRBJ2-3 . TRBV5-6 TGTGCCAGCAGCTTGGTCGACACAGATACGCAGTATTTT CASSLVDTDTQYF
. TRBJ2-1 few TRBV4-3 TGCGCCAGCAGCCAAGATCAGGGAGACTGGGACAATGAGCAGTTCTTC CASSQDQGDWDNEQFF
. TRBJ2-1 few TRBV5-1 TGCGCCAGCAGCTTTGGAGGGGGCTACTACAATGAGCAGTTCTTC CASSFGGGYYNEQFF
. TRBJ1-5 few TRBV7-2 TGTGCCAGCAGATGGGGAAATAGCAATCAGCCCCAGCATTTT CASRWGNSNQPQHF
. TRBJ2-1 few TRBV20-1 TGCAGTGCTAGGCAACCAGGGTCCTACAATGAGCAGTTCTTC CSARQPGSYNEQFF
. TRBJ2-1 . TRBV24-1 TGTGCCACCGCGTCCGGGAATAGCGGACCTACCTCCTACAATGAGCAGTTCTTC CATASGNSGPTSYNEQFF
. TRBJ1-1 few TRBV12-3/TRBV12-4 TGTGCCAGCAGTCCGATGGGAGGGGCGAACACTGAAGCTTTCTTT CASSPMGGANTEAFF